This is a list of T cell receptor beta chains from one sample in a study of esophageal squamous cell carcinoma under preoperative chemotherapy. Each CDR3 protein gets one entry after TCRdb re-called the PCR reads with MiXCR. The table records several thousand distinct CDR3 sequences, 32% of them present only once. Specimen collection occurred from a patient given preoperative chemotherapy. The receptors were sampled from a human donor with esophageal squamous cell carcinoma. The donor label of this sample is uncertain. CDR3s include the opening cysteine and the closing phenylalanine or tryptophan. A D gene is named only where the DNA matches it firmly. Size is stated for part of the rows, as once, few or many counts, or as a class when the clone is expanded.

j_call: TRBJ2-5; v_call: TRBV7-6; d_call: -; clone_size: medium-sized; cdr3_aa: CASSPPGDAQETQYF; cdr3_nt: TGTGCCAGCAGCCCGCCCGGGGACGCTCAAGAGACCCAGTACTTC
j_call: TRBJ2-1; v_call: TRBV7-6; d_call: -; clone_size: medium-sized; cdr3_aa: CASSFGGGSYEQFF; cdr3_nt: TGTGCCAGCAGCTTCGGAGGGGGCTCCTACGAGCAGTTCTTC
j_call: TRBJ2-7; v_call: TRBV7-6; d_call: -; clone_size: -; cdr3_aa: CASSLQSRAYERYF; cdr3_nt: TGTGCCAGCAGCCTACAGAGCCGGGCCTACGAGCGGTACTTC
j_call: TRBJ2-4; v_call: TRBV7-2; d_call: -; clone_size: many; cdr3_aa: CASSPPTSNIQYF; cdr3_nt: TGTGCCAGCAGCCCGCCCACTAGCAACATTCAGTACTTC
j_call: TRBJ2-6; v_call: TRBV12-3/TRBV12-4; d_call: -; clone_size: medium-sized; cdr3_aa: CASSLGVDTGANVLTF; cdr3_nt: TGTGCCAGCAGTTTAGGGGTGGACACTGGGGCCAACGTCCTGACTTTC
j_call: TRBJ2-1; v_call: TRBV11-1; d_call: TRBD1; clone_size: many; cdr3_aa: CASSLAAGQGVYEQFF; cdr3_nt: TGTGCCAGCAGCTTAGCGGCGGGACAGGGGGTCTACGAGCAGTTCTTC
j_call: TRBJ2-5; v_call: TRBV7-8; d_call: -; clone_size: many; cdr3_aa: CASSLEGGMRTQYF; cdr3_nt: TGTGCCAGCAGCTTAGAAGGGGGGATGCGGACCCAGTACTTC
j_call: TRBJ2-3; v_call: TRBV11-3; d_call: TRBD2; clone_size: medium-sized; cdr3_aa: CASSLGVAGGLEDTQYF; cdr3_nt: TGTGCCAGCAGCTTAGGTGTGGCGGGAGGGCTAGAAGATACGCAGTATTTT
j_call: TRBJ1-3; v_call: TRBV6-1; d_call: -; clone_size: many; cdr3_aa: CASQGGRLSGNTIYF; cdr3_nt: TGTGCCTCACAGGGTGGGCGACTCTCTGGAAACACCATATATTTT
j_call: TRBJ2-7; v_call: TRBV12-3/TRBV12-4; d_call: -; clone_size: -; cdr3_aa: CAGSLNTPTYEQYF; cdr3_nt: TGTGCCGGCAGTTTGAACACCCCAACCTACGAGCAGTACTTC
j_call: TRBJ2-1; v_call: TRBV7-8; d_call: TRBD2; clone_size: -; cdr3_aa: CASSPASGMRSVKEQVF; cdr3_nt: TGTGCCAGCAGCCCGGCTAGCGGGATGCGGTCGGTCAAGGAGCAGGTCTTC
j_call: TRBJ2-5; v_call: TRBV12-3/TRBV12-4; d_call: -; clone_size: few; cdr3_aa: CASGQGRGETQYF; cdr3_nt: TGTGCCAGCGGACAAGGCAGGGGAGAGACCCAGTACTTC
j_call: TRBJ2-7; v_call: TRBV7-9; d_call: TRBD2; clone_size: medium-sized; cdr3_aa: CASSLNAGEGEQYF; cdr3_nt: TGTGCCAGCAGCCTAAACGCGGGGGAAGGCGAGCAGTACTTC
j_call: TRBJ1-3; v_call: TRBV10-1; d_call: -; clone_size: many; cdr3_aa: CASSPAAGNTIYF; cdr3_nt: TGCGCCAGCAGCCCCGCAGCTGGAAACACCATATATTTT
j_call: TRBJ1-5; v_call: TRBV7-2; d_call: -; clone_size: -; cdr3_aa: CASSLVGRQIGQPQHF; cdr3_nt: TGTGCCAGCAGCTTAGTAGGGAGGCAGATCGGTCAGCCCCAGCATTTT
j_call: TRBJ1-1; v_call: TRBV7-2; d_call: -; clone_size: many; cdr3_aa: CASSLQMETEAFF; cdr3_nt: TGTGCCAGCAGCTTGCAGATGGAAACTGAAGCTTTCTTT
j_call: TRBJ2-3; v_call: TRBV7-2; d_call: -; clone_size: medium-sized; cdr3_aa: CASSLDRSRGAQYF; cdr3_nt: TGTGCCAGCAGCTTAGATAGGTCCCGGGGCGCGCAGTATTTT